This T cell receptor beta chain was identified during a study of blood T cell repertoires in COVID-19. The table came from immunoSEQ multiplex PCR; TCRdb's copy has only in-frame clones and leaves some out. This table holds 310,000 or so clones, roughly 90% found once. The length of the CDR3 is 17 residues. The V segment lost 1 base and the J segment 4 bases; nucleotides outside the gene matches: 10. CDR1 SGHDN and CDR2 FVKESK come from the germline V gene. J is TRBJ2-3 and V is TRBV14, with 8 bases matching TRBD1. The sample taken for sequencing was PBMCs or T cells enriched from blood (not recorded which). This TCR came from a young woman who had recovered from COVID-19. CDR3 nucleotide sequence: TGTGCCAGCAGCCAAGTCGTTTCAGGGGGCAGGGCAGATACGCAGTATTTT. Residues: CASSQVVSGGRADTQYF.